This T cell receptor (beta chain) was obtained from a study of blood T cell repertoires in COVID-19. Study background: The cDNA or gDNA used as material had been derived from T cells, B-cell-depleted T cells, or PBMCs.

This CDR3 contains 20 residues. Sequenced by immunoSEQ multiplex PCR; TCRdb stores in-frame clones only, minus some. The sample lists roughly 90,000 clones, 87% seen once, with about 1% in the top ten. The chain has TRBV21-1 and TRBJ2-3; no DNA check was done on the table's D call, TRBD2. TRBV21-1 is annotated as a pseudogene. This TCR was recovered from a human donor in a cohort sampled during active COVID-19. The source material was peripheral blood. The CDR3 nucleotides read TGTGCCAGCAGCAAAGCGCTTAGGACTAGCGGCGACATTTCCACAGATACGCAGTATTTT. Its protein product is CASSKALRTSGDISTDTQYF.